This is a list of T cell receptor beta chains from one sample in a study of blood T cells in healthy people across ages. TCRdb re-analysed the 5' RACE reads in MiXCR, keeping a single row per CDR3 protein. Counted here are about a million distinct CDR3 sequences, about two fifths occurring once; the ten biggest clones make up roughly 14%. Sequenced sample: blood. The receptors shown here come from a man between 18 and 35 years old in good health. Both conserved end residues are part of each CDR3. A D gene is named only where the DNA matches it firmly. Size is stated for part of the rows, as once, few or many counts, or as a class when the clone is expanded.

v_gene: TRBV2; j_gene: TRBJ2-1; abundance: -; d_gene: -; CDR3nt: TGTGCCAGCAGCGGAGACAGGGAGGGTGAGCAGTTCTTC; CDR3aa: CASSGDREGEQFF
v_gene: TRBV7-2; j_gene: TRBJ1-1; abundance: -; d_gene: -; CDR3nt: TGTGCCAGCAGCTTAGATCCGGGCTCTCGTGAAGCTTTCTTT; CDR3aa: CASSLDPGSREAFF
v_gene: TRBV19; j_gene: TRBJ2-4; abundance: -; d_gene: -; CDR3nt: TGTGCCAGTAGTATAGCCGGGACCAAAAACATTCAGTACTTC; CDR3aa: CASSIAGTKNIQYF
v_gene: TRBV7-8; j_gene: TRBJ1-3; abundance: -; d_gene: -; CDR3nt: TGTGCCAGCAGCTTTCCAACGGCAAACACCATATATTTT; CDR3aa: CASSFPTANTIYF
v_gene: TRBV11-2; j_gene: TRBJ2-1; abundance: few; d_gene: -; CDR3nt: TGTGCCAGCAGCTTCGCGAGGGATGAGCAGTTCTTC; CDR3aa: CASSFARDEQFF
v_gene: TRBV7-2; j_gene: TRBJ2-5; abundance: few; d_gene: -; CDR3nt: TGTGCCAGCAGCTTATCGCGCAGCTTGGAGACCCAGTACTTC; CDR3aa: CASSLSRSLETQYF
v_gene: TRBV29-1; j_gene: TRBJ2-1; abundance: -; d_gene: TRBD2; CDR3nt: TGCAGCGTTCCTAGCGGGGGGGTAACGAATGAGCAGTTCTTC; CDR3aa: CSVPSGGVTNEQFF
v_gene: TRBV25-1; j_gene: TRBJ2-5; abundance: few; d_gene: TRBD2; CDR3nt: TGTGCCAGCAGTGAATCCCGACTAGCGTCTCAGTACTTC; CDR3aa: CASSESRLASQYF
v_gene: TRBV5-1; j_gene: TRBJ1-1; abundance: -; d_gene: -; CDR3nt: TGCGCCAGCAGCTACCGGGCCTCGAACACTGAAGCTTTCTTT; CDR3aa: CASSYRASNTEAFF
v_gene: TRBV25-1; j_gene: TRBJ2-1; abundance: -; d_gene: -; CDR3nt: TGTGCCAGCAGTTGGGAGGGGGAGTTGGCCTATGAGCAGTTCTTC; CDR3aa: CASSWEGELAYEQFF
v_gene: TRBV20-1; j_gene: TRBJ2-5; abundance: -; d_gene: -; CDR3nt: TGCAGTGCTAGAGATGTGACATATCCAGAGACCCAGTACTTC; CDR3aa: CSARDVTYPETQYF
v_gene: TRBV5-1; j_gene: TRBJ1-2; abundance: -; d_gene: TRBD1; CDR3nt: TGCGCCAGCAGCGTGACAGGGGGCGTCTATGGCTACACCTTC; CDR3aa: CASSVTGGVYGYTF
v_gene: TRBV12-3/TRBV12-4; j_gene: TRBJ2-2; abundance: -; d_gene: TRBD2; CDR3nt: TGTGCCAGCAGTTTGTTGTCAGGACTAGCGATTTCCGGGGAGCTGTTTTTT; CDR3aa: CASSLLSGLAISGELFF
v_gene: TRBV4-3; j_gene: TRBJ1-2; abundance: few; d_gene: -; CDR3nt: TGCGCCAGCAGCCAAGATCTCGGGATAGCTAACTATGGCTACACCTTC; CDR3aa: CASSQDLGIANYGYTF
v_gene: TRBV7-2; j_gene: TRBJ2-1; abundance: few; d_gene: -; CDR3nt: TGTGCCAGCAGCTTAGCTCTAGCAGATGAGCAGTTCTTC; CDR3aa: CASSLALADEQFF
v_gene: TRBV7-2; j_gene: TRBJ1-4; abundance: -; d_gene: -; CDR3nt: TGTGCCAGCAGCTTAGGCCGACAGGAGGGAAAACTGTTTTTT; CDR3aa: CASSLGRQEGKLFF
v_gene: TRBV27; j_gene: TRBJ2-7; abundance: few; d_gene: -; CDR3nt: TGTGCCAGCAGTTTATTTGGAGAGCAGTACTTC; CDR3aa: CASSLFGEQYF
v_gene: TRBV12-3/TRBV12-4; j_gene: TRBJ2-5; abundance: -; d_gene: -; CDR3nt: TGTGCCAGCAGCCCGAACCACGAGAACCCAGAGACCCAGTACTTC; CDR3aa: CASSPNHENPETQYF
v_gene: TRBV20-1; j_gene: TRBJ2-2; abundance: -; d_gene: -; CDR3nt: TGCAGTGCTCGGCAGGGGGGCCCCGACACCGGGGAGCTGTTTTTT; CDR3aa: CSARQGGPDTGELFF
v_gene: TRBV20-1; j_gene: TRBJ2-3; abundance: few; d_gene: TRBD1; CDR3nt: TGCAGTGCTTCTGGCCGGACAGGGGTCAGCACAGATACGCAGTATTTT; CDR3aa: CSASGRTGVSTDTQYF
v_gene: TRBV4-3; j_gene: TRBJ1-4; abundance: -; d_gene: -; CDR3nt: TGCGCCAGCAGCCAAGATAGGGGACGGTATGAAAAACTGTTTTTT; CDR3aa: CASSQDRGRYEKLFF
v_gene: TRBV7-2; j_gene: TRBJ1-4; abundance: once; d_gene: -; CDR3nt: TGTGCCAGCAGGCGTCAGAGTACAACTAATGAAAAACTGTTTTTT; CDR3aa: CASRRQSTTNEKLFF
v_gene: TRBV24-1; j_gene: TRBJ2-5; abundance: -; d_gene: -; CDR3nt: TGTGCCACCAGTGATGTTGTCGGGGCCACCAATGAGCAGTACTTC; CDR3aa: CATSDVVGATNEQYF
v_gene: TRBV6-1; j_gene: TRBJ2-7; abundance: -; d_gene: -; CDR3nt: TGTGCCAGCAAAGGACCGATCTACGAGCAGTACTTC; CDR3aa: CASKGPIYEQYF
v_gene: TRBV5-1; j_gene: TRBJ1-3; abundance: -; d_gene: TRBD1; CDR3nt: TGCGCCAGCAGCCTACAGGGGGGGAATGGAAACACCATATATTTT; CDR3aa: CASSLQGGNGNTIYF
v_gene: TRBV3-1; j_gene: TRBJ2-7; abundance: few; d_gene: -; CDR3nt: TGTGCCAGCAGCCAAGCGCTAGGGTCCTTGGGCGAGCAGTACTTC; CDR3aa: CASSQALGSLGEQYF
v_gene: TRBV5-1; j_gene: TRBJ2-7; abundance: -; d_gene: -; CDR3nt: TGCGCCAGCAGAGAGGCGGTCAACTACAATGAGCAGTACTTC; CDR3aa: CASREAVNYNEQYF
v_gene: TRBV29-1; j_gene: TRBJ2-7; abundance: -; d_gene: TRBD2; CDR3nt: TGCAGCATTGGAGCTGGGCGGGGGAGCGATGAGCAGTACTTC; CDR3aa: CSIGAGRGSDEQYF
v_gene: TRBV7-6; j_gene: TRBJ2-7; abundance: -; d_gene: -; CDR3nt: TGTGCCAGCAGCTTAGTAGGCGGACAGAGCTCCTACGAGCAGTACTTC; CDR3aa: CASSLVGGQSSYEQYF
v_gene: TRBV7-2; j_gene: TRBJ1-4; abundance: -; d_gene: -; CDR3nt: TGTGCCAGCAGCGTCATGGTCGGAACTGAAAAACTGTTTTTT; CDR3aa: CASSVMVGTEKLFF
v_gene: TRBV14; j_gene: TRBJ2-3; abundance: few; d_gene: TRBD1; CDR3nt: TGTGCCAGCAGCCAGGGTCCAGTTCAGGGGGGCACAGATACGCAGTATTTT; CDR3aa: CASSQGPVQGGTDTQYF
v_gene: TRBV28; j_gene: TRBJ2-7; abundance: -; d_gene: -; CDR3nt: TGTGCCAGCAGTTTAACCGCGACCCTACCACCCTACGAGCAGTACTTC; CDR3aa: CASSLTATLPPYEQYF
v_gene: TRBV29-1; j_gene: TRBJ2-5; abundance: few; d_gene: -; CDR3nt: TGCAGCGTTGAAGGTGAAGGTTCTCCCCCCCAGACCCAGTACTTC; CDR3aa: CSVEGEGSPPQTQYF
v_gene: TRBV6-1; j_gene: TRBJ2-3; abundance: -; d_gene: -; CDR3nt: TGTGCCAGCAGCTGGGGTACTCTCGCAGATACGCAGTATTTT; CDR3aa: CASSWGTLADTQYF
v_gene: TRBV29-1; j_gene: TRBJ2-7; abundance: few; d_gene: TRBD2; CDR3nt: TGCAGCCTATCCGGGGGGAATTCCTACAATGAGCAGTACTTC; CDR3aa: CSLSGGNSYNEQYF
v_gene: TRBV7-8; j_gene: TRBJ2-1; abundance: -; d_gene: -; CDR3nt: TGTGCCAGCAGCTACAGATTTCTACAGGGACCCTACAATGAGCAGTTCTTC; CDR3aa: CASSYRFLQGPYNEQFF
v_gene: TRBV27; j_gene: TRBJ1-2; abundance: -; d_gene: -; CDR3nt: TGTGCCAGCAGTTTCGCAGGTGCCGGAGGCTACACCTTC; CDR3aa: CASSFAGAGGYTF
v_gene: TRBV18; j_gene: TRBJ2-3; abundance: few; d_gene: -; CDR3nt: TGTGCCAGCGCAGGGAGAGCCACAGATACGCAGTATTTT; CDR3aa: CASAGRATDTQYF
v_gene: TRBV12-3/TRBV12-4; j_gene: TRBJ2-1; abundance: many; d_gene: -; CDR3nt: TGTGCCAGCAGTTTACGGGGAGGAGGACACAATGAGCAGTTCTTC; CDR3aa: CASSLRGGGHNEQFF
v_gene: TRBV7-2; j_gene: TRBJ1-1; abundance: -; d_gene: -; CDR3nt: TGTGCCAGCAGCCAACAGGGTGTTGGCACTGAAGCTTTCTTT; CDR3aa: CASSQQGVGTEAFF
v_gene: TRBV18; j_gene: TRBJ1-4; abundance: -; d_gene: -; CDR3nt: TGTGCCAGCTCACGCGCCGGGACCCCGACAACTAATGAAAAACTGTTTTTT; CDR3aa: CASSRAGTPTTNEKLFF